Listed here are 27 T cell receptor beta chains from one sample, sequenced in a study of blood T cells in healthy people across ages. PCR was performed a second time for about 6 to 12 cycles using a sample-barcoded 5' primer and a J-beta primer mix. In TCRdb, the 5' RACE reads were re-called with MiXCR into one record per CDR3 protein. The sample consists of over 1,500,000 distinct CDR3 sequences, around 40% of them appearing once. What was sequenced was blood. The receptors derive from a human donor in good health.

This clonotype was detected a few times. The chain combines TRBV11-3 with TRBJ2-2, with TRBD2 matching over 7 bases. There are 14 residues in the CDR3. CDR1 and CDR2 from the germline V gene are SGHNT and YENEEA. The V and J ends lost 7 bases and 1 base, in that order; junction bases with no gene match: 3. The DNA of the CDR3 is TGTGCCAGCAAAGGGACTATGAACACCGGGGAGCTGTTTTTT. This encodes CASKGTMNTGELFF.

The rearrangement links TRBV5-1 to TRBJ2-5, with 9 positions matching TRBD1. The J call may not be correct, given that the DNA end is closer to TRBJ2-7. The CDR3 is made up of 14 amino acids. Germline V CDR1 and CDR2: SGHRS, YFSETQ. CDR3 sequence: CASSQTGGLYEQYF. The DNA for the CDR3 is TGCGCCAGCAGCCAGACAGGGGGTCTATACGAGCAGTACTTC.

V and J are TRBV20-1 and TRBJ2-5; TRBD2 matches 10 bases. Germline CDR1 is DFQATT and CDR2 is SNEGSKA (reference sequence). V shed 4 bases and J 5 bases; nucleotides not matched to a gene: 7. CDR3 length: 14 amino acids. The CDR3 nucleotides read TGCAGTGCTAAGAGCGGGGGGGCCTCGGAGACCCAGTACTTC. This codes for CSAKSGGASETQYF.

This clonotype was seen a few times. The chain links TRBV20-1 to TRBJ2-1, with D maybe TRBD1 (6 bases). Germline CDR1 and CDR2: DFQATT and SNEGSKA (reference sequence). CDR3 length: 15 amino acids. V shed 0 bases and J shed 1 base, with 10 bases lying between them. The CDR3: CSARDDRRSYNEQFF. The CDR3 bases are TGCAGTGCTAGAGATGACAGGAGATCCTACAATGAGCAGTTCTTC.

This chain's CDR3 is CASSSTKDGRETQYF. In DNA form, the CDR3 reads TGTGCCAGCAGCTCGACTAAGGACGGAAGAGAGACCCAGTACTTC. The V and J genes are TRBV9 and TRBJ2-5, with a weak D call TRBD2 (5 bases). Trimming shortened V by 4 bases and J by 4 bases, and 17 bases separated the two germline ends. The CDR3 extends over 15 amino acids. The germline V gene has CDR1 SGDLS and CDR2 YYNGEE.

This clonotype has just a few counts. This chain joins TRBV28 and TRBJ1-6; a possible D gene is TRBD1 (5 bases). Germline V gene sequence: CDR1 MDHEN, CDR2 SYDVKM. The CDR3 runs to 15 residues. V lost 5 bases and J 9 bases, leaving 17 bases between the germline ends. CDR3 DNA sequence: TGTGCCAGCAGTAGACCTCCAGGGTATGGTTCACCCCTCCACTTT. Translating it yields CASSRPPGYGSPLHF. The whole variable domain, remainder taken from reference TRBV28 and TRBJ1-6, is DVKVTQSSRYLVKRTGEKVFLECVQDMDHENMFWYRQDPGLGLRLIYFSYDVKMKEKGDIPEGYSVSREKKERFSLILESASTNQTSMYLCASSRPPGYGSPLHFGNGTRLTVT.

The sample holds a few counts of this clonotype. The V and J genes are TRBV20-1 and TRBJ2-6, with D possibly matching TRBD1 (5 bases). Trimming took 6 bases from V and 2 from J, leaving 8 bases between them. The CDR3 contains 13 residues. CDR1 is DFQATT, CDR2 SNEGSKA, per germline (reference sequence). DNA of the CDR3: TGCAGTGCCCAGGGTGCTGGGGCCAACGTCCTGACTTTC. Its protein product is CSAQGAGANVLTF.

V usage is TRBV28 and J usage is TRBJ1-5, with TRBD1 matching 10 bases. There are 18 residues in the CDR3. V lost 3 bases and J lost 7; bases outside the gene matches: 15. Germline CDR1 is MDHEN and CDR2 is SYDVKM. This CDR3 is CASSLPRQGAPGEQPQHF. The CDR3 DNA sequence: TGTGCCAGCAGTTTGCCGCGACAGGGGGCTCCCGGGGAACAGCCCCAGCATTTT. Full variable domain (missing parts from reference TRBV28 and TRBJ1-5): DVKVTQSSRYLVKRTGEKVFLECVQDMDHENMFWYRQDPGLGLRLIYFSYDVKMKEKGDIPEGYSVSREKKERFSLILESASTNQTSMYLCASSLPRQGAPGEQPQHFGDGTRLSIL.

Comment on this clonotype: The junction departs from the called germline gene at one end, perhaps through a read error. The chain couples TRBV6-5 to TRBJ2-7, with 8 bases aligning to TRBD1. The V gene's germline CDR1 is MNHEY and CDR2 SVGAGI. CDR3 length: 14 residues. The CDR3 here is CVSSHQGASHEQYF. The CDR3 bases are TGTGTCAGCAGTCACCAGGGGGCAAGTCACGAGCAGTACTTC.

The chain links TRBV10-3 to TRBJ1-5; D might be TRBD1 (5 bases). V was shortened by 0 bases and J by 9 bases, with 15 bases between the two germline ends. This CDR3 is built from 15 residues. Germline values: CDR1 ENHRY, CDR2 SYGVKD. The CDR3 is CAISESRDGSSPQHF. For the CDR3, the DNA is TGTGCCATCAGTGAGTCCCGGGACGGTTCTTCGCCCCAGCATTTT.

The chain couples TRBV10-3 to TRBJ1-1, with D uncertain. The CDR3 is 13 amino acids. Trimming left V 8 bases short and J 0 bases short, with 10 bases between. Germline V gives CDR1 ENHRY, CDR2 SYGVKD. CDR3 region: CAIAGIMNTEAFF. The CDR3 nucleotides read TGTGCCATCGCGGGGATCATGAACACTGAAGCTTTCTTT.

The chain couples TRBV15 to TRBJ2-7; a possible D gene is TRBD1 (5 bases). The CDR3 is 14 amino acids. The germline gives CDR1 LNHNV, CDR2 YYDKDF (reference sequence). V shed 5 bases and J shed 2 bases, with 13 bases lying between them. The CDR3 region is CATSFRVATYEQYF. The CDR3 DNA follows: TGTGCCACCAGCTTCAGGGTCGCAACCTACGAGCAGTACTTC.

V gene TRBV30 combines with J gene TRBJ2-3; TRBD2 is a possible D gene (6 bases). With 2 bases removed from V and 0 bases from J, the gap between germline ends came to 12 bases. CDR3 length: 15 residues. CDR1 and CDR2 (germline): GTSNPN, SVGIG (reference sequence). Here the CDR3 reads CAWSISGTSTDTQYF. The CDR3 coding sequence is TGTGCCTGGAGTATTAGCGGAACTAGCACAGATACGCAGTATTTT.

This clonotype was seen only a few times. The CDR3 spells CASSAYGTRNEKLFF. CDR3 DNA sequence: TGTGCCAGCAGCGCCTACGGGACTCGTAATGAAAAACTGTTTTTT. The genes are TRBV7-2 and TRBJ1-4; TRBD1 might be the D (5 bases). The V end lost 5 bases, the J end lost 4 bases, and 14 bases lay between the germline ends. The CDR3 is 15 amino acids. Germline loops: CDR1 SGHTA, CDR2 FQGNSA.

V usage is TRBV11-2 and J usage is TRBJ2-3; TRBD2 agrees at 8 bases. Germline V gives CDR1 SGHAT, CDR2 FQNNGV. The CDR3 is 17 amino acids. With 1 base clipped from V and 9 bases from J, the junction kept 15 bases outside the gene matches. Written as DNA, the CDR3 is TGTGCCAGCAGCTTAGGGTTGTGGCAGGCGTCTAGCGGGACGCAGTATTTT. This translates into CASSLGLWQASSGTQYF.

Here the CDR3 DNA reads TGTGCCAGCAGCTCCATGAACAGGGGAGGGTACGAGCAGTACTTC. Translating it yields CASSSMNRGGYEQYF. The rearrangement links TRBV7-9 to TRBJ2-7, with D perhaps TRBD1 or TRBD2 (7 bases each). This CDR3 has 15 residues. V gave up 4 bases and J gave up 4 bases, with 17 bases separating them. Per germline, CDR1 SEHNR and CDR2 FQNEAQ (reference sequence).

This chain links TRBV4-3 with TRBJ2-1; 9 bases are shared with TRBD1. There are 15 residues in the CDR3. With V trimmed by 5 bases and J by 8 bases, 10 bases remained unmatched. From germline, CDR1 is LGHNA and CDR2 YSLEER. CDR3 loop: CASSNFRDRDDEQFF. In nucleotides, the CDR3 is TGCGCCAGCAGCAACTTCCGGGACAGGGACGATGAGCAGTTCTTC.

This clonotype was seen a handful of times. The chain recombines TRBV28 with TRBJ1-5, with 7 bases fitting TRBD1. The CDR3 has 16 amino acids. Germline V gene lookup returns CDR1 MDHEN and CDR2 SYDVKM. The V gene end was trimmed by 4 bases and the J gene end by 6 bases; junction bases not matched to a gene: 12. CDR3 sequence: CASSSIPGTEPQPQHF. The CDR3, as DNA: TGTGCCAGCAGTTCTATCCCCGGGACAGAGCCTCAGCCCCAGCATTTT.

The chain employs TRBV20-1 and TRBJ2-2, with 9 bases that match TRBD2. J gave up 0 bases and V 6 bases, and 5 bases lay outside the gene matches. This CDR3 spans 15 amino acids. Germline lookup yields CDR1 DFQATT and CDR2 SNEGSKA (reference sequence). The CDR3 spells CSATPSGANTGELFF. In DNA, the CDR3 is TGCAGTGCCACTCCTAGCGGGGCGAACACCGGGGAGCTGTTTTTT.

This clonotype turned up a few times. This rearrangement joins TRBV24-1 to TRBJ2-1; the D gene is possibly TRBD1 (6 bases). This CDR3 region has 15 residues. CDR1 is KGHDR, CDR2 SFDVKD, per germline. The V and J ends lost 2 bases and 3 bases respectively, with 10 bases between them. The CDR3 sequence is CATSDSRDNYNEQFF. The CDR3 bases are TGTGCCACCAGTGATTCCAGGGACAACTACAATGAGCAGTTCTTC.

J is TRBJ2-4 and V is TRBV7-2; 7 positions match TRBD2. The DNA end is more similar to TRBJ2-5, so the J call may be wrong. CDR3 size: 16 residues. Germline V gene data show CDR1 as SGHTA and CDR2 as FQGNSA. DNA of the CDR3: TGTGCCAGCAGCTTGGGACTAAACGGCGATGGGGAGACCCAGTACTTC. Its translation is CASSLGLNGDGETQYF.

This clonotype appeared a single time. The chain couples TRBV30 to TRBJ2-7; 9 bases are a match to TRBD1. V lost 4 bases to trimming and J lost 3 bases; unmatched junction nucleotides: 7. The CDR3 covers 14 residues. Germline CDR1 and CDR2: GTSNPN and SVGIG (reference sequence). The CDR3 sequence: CAWTRDRGIYEQYF. CDR3 DNA sequence: TGTGCCTGGACCCGCGACAGGGGGATCTACGAGCAGTACTTC.

The chain is built from TRBV6-5 and TRBJ2-1; 10 bases align to TRBD2. The CDR3 consists of 14 residues. Germline V gives CDR1 MNHEY, CDR2 SVGAGI. Trimming cost V 6 bases and J 9 bases; bases outside gene matches: 8. The CDR3 DNA sequence: TGTGCCAGCAGGCCGGGACTAGCGCTTTCTGAGCAGTTCTTC. Encoded protein: CASRPGLALSEQFF.

The chain is built from TRBV12-3 or TRBV12-4 and TRBJ2-4; no definite D call. Trimming stripped 6 bases from V and 3 bases from J, with 9 bases between. This CDR3 contains 13 residues. CDR3 residues: CASRGLGKNIQYF. The CDR3, as DNA: TGTGCCAGCAGGGGCCTCGGCAAAAACATTCAGTACTTC.

This clonotype has at least ten counts. This chain links TRBV12-3 or TRBV12-4 with TRBJ2-7; D gene uncertain. Trimming removed 3 bases at V and 3 bases at J, with 9 bases between. This CDR3 spans 13 amino acids. The CDR3 spells CASSFGSYYEQYF. The CDR3 DNA is TGTGCCAGCAGTTTCGGGTCATACTACGAGCAGTACTTC.

This clonotype was observed a handful of times. The J gene is TRBJ1-6, the V gene TRBV12-3 or TRBV12-4; D might be TRBD1 (6 bases). The V gene lost 1 base and the J gene lost 7 bases, with 17 bases spanning the gap. The CDR3 length is 17 residues. For the CDR3, the DNA is TGTGCCAGCAGTTTAGAGGTAGGGGGGGTAGGCAATTCACCCCTCCACTTT. Protein: CASSLEVGGVGNSPLHF.

The rearrangement joins TRBV7-2 to TRBJ2-3, with 8 bases that match TRBD2. Germline CDR1 SGHTA, CDR2 FQGNSA. With V trimmed by 1 base and J by 2 bases, 5 bases remained unmatched. CDR3 size: 16 residues. The CDR3 sequence: CASSLVAGGLTDTQYF. CDR3 bases: TGTGCCAGCAGCTTAGTGGCGGGGGGTCTCACAGATACGCAGTATTTT.